These 20 T cell receptor beta chains were all obtained from the same sample, sequenced in a study of T cells in Graves' hyperthyroidism and ophthalmopathy. What was amplified from RNA transcripts were TCR beta CDR3 regions. The TCR CDR3 first-round RT-PCR relied on the HTBI primer set. TCRdb reprocessed the multiplex PCR reads with MiXCR, giving one entry per CDR3 protein. The profile shows hundreds of thousands of distinct CDR3 sequences, about 14% of them singletons. The source material was blood. Receptor source: a woman between 50 and 59 years old with Graves' ophthalmopathy.

This clonotype was observed at least ten times. This chain connects TRBV6-2 or TRBV6-3 to TRBJ2-1, with TRBD2 as a possible D gene (5 bases). The length of the CDR3 is 13 residues. V was clipped by 8 bases and J by 6 bases, with 14 bases between them. Germline CDR1 MNHEY, CDR2 SVGEGT. This CDR3 reads CASGSQFPNEQFF. In DNA form, the CDR3 reads TGTGCCAGCGGGAGTCAGTTCCCCAATGAGCAGTTCTTC.

Of note for this clonotype: Compared with germline, one end of the junction differs, possibly owing to a read error. The chain recombines TRBV2 with TRBJ2-2, with 7 nucleotides matching TRBD1. From germline, CDR1 is SNHLY and CDR2 FYNNEI. The CDR3 has 15 residues. The CDR3 DNA follows: TGTGTCAGCAGTGAGGGTAGGGGGCACACCGGGGAGCTGTTTTTT. Its protein product is CVSSEGRGHTGELFF. The entire variable domain, with the rest obtained from reference TRBV2 and TRBJ2-2, is as follows: EPEVTQTPSHQVTQMGQEVILRCVPISNHLYFYWYRQILGQKVEFLVSFYNNEISEKSEIFDDQFSVERPDGSNFTLKIRSTKLEDSAMYFCVSSEGRGHTGELFFGEGSRLTVL.

This clonotype was counted many times. This chain uses TRBV20-1 with TRBJ2-1; D possibly uses TRBD1 or TRBD2 (6 bases each). Germline V gene sequence: CDR1 DFQATT, CDR2 SNEGSKA (reference sequence). Trimming pared 0 bases from V and 6 bases from J, leaving 18 bases between. This CDR3 has 16 amino acids. CDR3 DNA sequence: TGCAGTGCTAGAGATCCCTTTAGGGGGGCGGGCAATGAGCAGTTCTTC. Amino acid sequence: CSARDPFRGAGNEQFF.

For this clonotype: This may be a read error: a much more frequent sequence differs by one nucleotide. This chain joins TRBV3-1 and TRBJ1-2; D ambiguous. In germline, CDR1 is LGHDT, CDR2 YNNKEL (reference sequence). The CDR3 spans 12 residues. In nucleotides, the CDR3 is TGTGCCAGCAGCCAAGCCGACTATGGCTGCACCTTC. Its translation: CASSQADYGCTF.

This clonotype has ten or more counts. V and J are TRBV28 and TRBJ2-7; 13 bases are a match to TRBD2. Trimming cost V 5 bases and J 3 bases; bases outside gene matches: 7. The CDR3 is 16 amino acids. Germline V gene data show CDR1 as MDHEN and CDR2 as SYDVKM. CDR3 nucleotide sequence: TGTGCCAGCAGTCTCGGACTAGCGGGAGTGGGCTACGAGCAGTACTTC. It specifies CASSLGLAGVGYEQYF.

This clonotype was seen a few times. This chain joins TRBV27 and TRBJ2-3, with 11 bases that match TRBD2. Germline V gene lookup returns CDR1 MNHEY and CDR2 SMNVEV (reference sequence). V shed 1 base and J 3 bases; nucleotides not matched to a gene: 3. The CDR3 has 16 amino acids. The CDR3, as DNA: TGTGCCAGCAGTTTATGGGCTAGCGGGAGGACAGATACGCAGTATTTT. It encodes CASSLWASGRTDTQYF.

Ten or more counts support this clonotype. The rearrangement links TRBV28 to TRBJ2-1; D may be TRBD1 or TRBD2 (5 bases each). Trimming pared 6 bases from V and 3 bases from J, leaving 18 bases between. The CDR3 consists of 16 residues. Germline CDR1 reads MDHEN; CDR2 reads SYDVKM. The CDR3 protein is CASSPLRDPGYNEQFF. The CDR3 DNA reads as TGTGCCAGCAGCCCCCTCCGGGACCCCGGCTACAATGAGCAGTTCTTC. Drawing the rest from reference TRBV28 and TRBJ2-1, the complete variable domain is DVKVTQSSRYLVKRTGEKVFLECVQDMDHENMFWYRQDPGLGLRLIYFSYDVKMKEKGDIPEGYSVSREKKERFSLILESASTNQTSMYLCASSPLRDPGYNEQFFGPGTRLTVL.

There are many counts of this clonotype. The chain uses TRBV20-1 and TRBJ2-1; 10 nucleotides match TRBD2. The CDR3 loop spans 15 amino acids. The junction had 7 bases not matched to a gene; V was cut back by 4 bases and J by 4 bases. Germline lookup yields CDR1 DFQATT and CDR2 SNEGSKA (reference sequence). The CDR3 region has the DNA TGCAGTGCTAATACCGGGACTAGCGTGTACAATGAGCAGTTCTTC. Encoded protein: CSANTGTSVYNEQFF.

This clonotype was counted ten times or more. V is TRBV5-5 and J is TRBJ2-3, with D tentatively TRBD2 (6 bases). V lost 6 bases to trimming and J lost 1 base, with 21 bases between them. The CDR3 runs to 17 residues. Germline values: CDR1 SGHKS, CDR2 YYEKEE (reference sequence). CDR3 in amino acids: CASTIPGVAQRTDTQYF. The CDR3 nucleotides are TGTGCCAGCACCATCCCGGGGGTCGCGCAACGCACAGATACGCAGTATTTT.

In its sample, this clonotype was seen a few times. The chain recombines TRBV18 with TRBJ2-1, with D unclear. Germline V gives CDR1 KGHSH, CDR2 LQKENI. V shed 8 bases and J shed 6 bases, with 14 bases lying between them. This CDR3 spans 13 amino acids. The chain's CDR3 is CASQLSLSNEQFF. The CDR3 DNA is TGTGCCAGCCAGCTTTCCCTTAGCAATGAGCAGTTCTTC.

There are a few counts of this clonotype. The CDR3: CASSDEYRTSYEQYF. CDR3 nucleotide sequence: TGTGCCAGCAGTGACGAGTACAGGACATCCTACGAGCAGTACTTC. The chain combines TRBV6-4 with TRBJ2-7, with D tentatively TRBD1 (5 bases). Per the germline V gene, CDR1 is MRHNA and CDR2 is SNTAGT. The CDR3 totals 15 residues. V was shortened by 2 bases and J by 1 base, with 12 bases between the two germline ends.

A few counts support this clonotype. V is TRBV4-3 and J is TRBJ2-7, with TRBD2 as a possible D gene (6 bases). Germline CDR1 and CDR2: LGHNA and YSLEER. The CDR3 totals 15 residues. Trimming left V 1 base short and J 4 bases short, with 14 bases between. CDR3 sequence reads: CASSQVAGSGYEQYF. The CDR3 region has the DNA TGCGCCAGCAGCCAAGTTGCGGGGAGTGGTTACGAGCAGTACTTC.

Many counts were recorded for this clonotype. This sequence joins TRBV5-1 and TRBJ2-7; D uncertain. Germline CDR1 is SGHRS and CDR2 is YFSETQ. CDR3 length equals 15 residues. V gave up 4 bases and J gave up 3 bases, with 17 bases separating them. CDR3 DNA: TGCGCCAGCAGCCTGCATCCAAACACGGGCTACGAGCAGTACTTC. Translated, it gives CASSLHPNTGYEQYF.

For this clonotype: It may be a read error: a sequence one base away is much more abundant. This chain uses TRBV6-1 with TRBJ2-1; 13 bases map to TRBD2. The DNA matches TRBJ2-7 better at its end, which makes the J call doubtful. This CDR3 comprises 16 residues. Germline-derived CDR1 and CDR2 are MNHNS and SASEGT. CDR3 coding DNA: TGTGCCAGCAGCACAACTAGCGGGAGGGCCCTCAATGAGCAGTACTTC. Translation: CASSTTSGRALNEQYF.

This clonotype was seen many times. This chain links TRBV28 with TRBJ1-2; D perhaps matches TRBD1 (5 bases). CDR1 MDHEN and CDR2 SYDVKM come from the germline V gene. V was cut by 4 bases and J by 7 bases, with 19 bases left in between. The CDR3 spans 15 residues. CDR3 amino acids: CASSSRDSAFFGYTF. The CDR3 DNA follows: TGTGCCAGCAGTTCTCGGGACTCCGCTTTTTTTGGCTACACCTTC.

This clonotype was detected a few times. The chain has TRBV19 and TRBJ2-7; D is possibly TRBD1 (5 bases). Germline V gene sequence: CDR1 LNHDA, CDR2 SQIVND (reference sequence). This CDR3 spans 16 amino acids. The V end lost 2 bases, the J end lost 0 bases, and 14 bases lay between the germline ends. CDR3 in amino acids: CASSIWGQESSYEQYF. As DNA, the CDR3 is TGTGCCAGTAGTATATGGGGCCAAGAGAGCTCCTACGAGCAGTACTTC.

This clonotype was seen a few times. The rearrangement uses TRBV28 and TRBJ1-2; D might be TRBD1 (6 bases). The CDR3 loop spans 13 amino acids. Trimming cost V 8 bases and J 0 bases, with 10 bases left between them. In germline, CDR1 is MDHEN, CDR2 SYDVKM. CDR3 protein: CASGGTPNYGYTF. The CDR3 DNA sequence: TGTGCCAGCGGGGGCACACCTAACTATGGCTACACCTTC.

The table lists this clonotype with many counts. The V gene is TRBV15, the J gene TRBJ2-5; 10 bases line up with TRBD2. Losses at the gene ends were 1 base for V and 2 bases for J; bases not matched to a gene: 4. CDR1 and CDR2 from the germline V gene are LNHNV and YYDKDF (reference sequence). CDR3 size: 16 residues. Here the CDR3 DNA reads TGTGCCACCAGCAGAGGACTAGCGGGTAAACAAGAGACCCAGTACTTC. Protein sequence: CATSRGLAGKQETQYF.

This clonotype was observed many times. The rearrangement joins TRBV14 to TRBJ2-3; TRBD2 agrees at 11 bases. Germline lookup yields CDR1 SGHDN and CDR2 FVKESK. The CDR3 runs 15 residues. V lost 1 base, J lost 5 bases, and 2 bases stayed unmatched. The CDR3 DNA reads as TGTGCCAGCAGCCAAGTTCTAGCGGGAGGAGATACGCAGTATTTT. Protein: CASSQVLAGGDTQYF.

This clonotype was detected ten times or more. V and J are TRBV14 and TRBJ2-7; D is uncertain. The CDR3 is made up of 14 amino acids. Germline loops: CDR1 SGHDN, CDR2 FVKESK. V lost 0 bases and J 4 bases, leaving 10 bases between the germline ends. CDR3: CASSQELHSYEQYF. CDR3 DNA: TGTGCCAGCAGCCAAGAACTCCACAGTTACGAGCAGTACTTC.